The rows below give T cell receptor beta chains drawn from one sample of a study of blood T cell repertoires in COVID-19. Here immunoSEQ multiplex PCR was the method, and the copy in TCRdb shows in-frame clones only, minus some. The sample consists of more than 85,000 clones, 85% of them appearing once. Material for sequencing was peripheral blood. All receptors come from a man older than 75 with acute or convalescent COVID-19. The CDR3 runs from the conserved cysteine through the conserved F or W.

j_call v_call cdr3_length cdr3_aa
TRBJ1-2 TRBV14 15 CASRLTGGENYGYTF
TRBJ2-5 TRBV6-5 13 CASSRTTGETQYF
TRBJ1-2 TRBV29-1 12 CSVTDSNYGYTF
TRBJ1-2 TRBV5-1 17 CASSLTRGQADNYGYTF
TRBJ2-1 TRBV30 21 CAWSVPGGGEGSRILYNEQFF
TRBJ2-3 TRBV10-3 14 CSNGRGGAGDTQYF
TRBJ1-1 TRBV3-1/TRBV3-2 16 CASSLLGSGRGTEAFF
TRBJ1-1 TRBV30 13 CAWSVLTVTEAFF
TRBJ2-7 TRBV3-1/TRBV3-2 12 CASSQGGLEQYF
TRBJ2-7 TRBV7-6 15 CASSWSGLDSYEQYF
TRBJ2-7 TRBV4-2 20 CASSQILGTSGGPRSYEQYF
TRBJ2-5 TRBV5-1 13 CASSLRGEETQYF
TRBJ2-7 TRBV29-1 14 CSASGRGSDYEQYF
TRBJ2-2 TRBV19 17 CASSILGAGLNTGELFF
TRBJ1-2 TRBV7-3 14 CASSPLGGNYGYTF
TRBJ2-7 TRBV5-4 16 CASSPWTSGRAYEQYF
TRBJ1-5 TRBV28 18 CASSPLHDRDGSNQPQHF
TRBJ1-5 TRBV30 15 CAWSADRGDNQPQHF
TRBJ1-6 TRBV5-5 13 CASRGQVYSPLHF
TRBJ2-1 TRBV7-3 15 CASSLKLAGVGEQFF
TRBJ2-2 TRBV9 13 CASSVQGAGELFF
TRBJ2-7 TRBV30 15 CAWTPGQGAGHEQYF
TRBJ1-1 TRBV19 16 CASSQRTGLMNTEAFF
TRBJ1-5 TRBV19 15 CASRTGQVGNQPQHF
TRBJ1-3 TRBV6-6 16 CASTETGRLSGNTIYF
TRBJ2-1 TRBV5-8 16 CASSPPGTGRANEQFF
TRBJ1-5 TRBV30 14 CAWSPGRVFGPQHF
TRBJ2-1 TRBV5-1 16 CASSWTVSSGSNEQFF
TRBJ1-1 TRBV6-1 12 CASSETRVAAFF
TRBJ2-2 TRBV29-1 13 CSVGLAGTGELFF
TRBJ1-2 TRBV5-5 13 CASSDGQYYGYTF
TRBJ1-1 TRBV18 14 CASSPAGGNTEAFF
TRBJ2-7 TRBV5-1 14 CASSLPGQGYEQYF
TRBJ2-2 TRBV15 17 CATSIRPSGSGTGELFF
TRBJ2-2 TRBV5-1 15 CASSIGTSSTGELFF
TRBJ2-2 TRBV7-3 18 CASSPDRTSGGDTGELFF
TRBJ2-3 TRBV7-3 16 CASSQGLAGGSDTQYF
TRBJ2-1 TRBV29-1 14 CSGEVAGVDNEQFF
TRBJ2-7 TRBV11-2 13 CASSSSYGYEQYF
TRBJ1-2 TRBV23-1 12 CARQRAAGGYTF
TRBJ2-7 TRBV7-2 17 CASSLDGTSGTTYEQYF
TRBJ2-1 TRBV3-1/TRBV3-2 15 CASSKPGPSYNEQFF
TRBJ1-5 TRBV9 16 CASSVDPDRGNQPQHF
TRBJ2-1 TRBV28 14 CASRWQGTYNEQFF
TRBJ2-7 TRBV27 17 CASSLSAGRSSGYEQYF
TRBJ2-1 TRBV5-4 16 CASSSLGLANYNEQFF
TRBJ1-1 TRBV18 12 CASSLDREEAFF
TRBJ2-2 TRBV9 16 CASSTDREGLTGELFF
TRBJ2-1 TRBV14 14 CASSQPGLAAKQFF